This record covers a single T cell receptor (beta chain). This sample is part of a study of control samples from healthy donors and cancer patients. Germline trimming cut 4 bases from V and 0 bases from J; bases unmatched to any gene: 6. The CDR3 totals 14 residues. Germline V gene sequence: CDR1 GTSNPN, CDR2 SVGIG (reference sequence). Assay: immunoSEQ multiplex PCR; the TCRdb copy retains only in-frame clones and omits some. Here the sample spans fewer than 500,000 clones, 80% to 95% being singletons. The sequence came from a man aged 35-49 years with head and neck cancer. Sequenced: PBMCs. The V call is TRBV30, the J call TRBJ2-7, with TRBD2 matching 7 bases. CDR3 bases: TGTGCCTGGACCGGGCGGGGGATCTCCTACGAGCAGTACTTC. Amino acid sequence: CAWTGRGISYEQYF.